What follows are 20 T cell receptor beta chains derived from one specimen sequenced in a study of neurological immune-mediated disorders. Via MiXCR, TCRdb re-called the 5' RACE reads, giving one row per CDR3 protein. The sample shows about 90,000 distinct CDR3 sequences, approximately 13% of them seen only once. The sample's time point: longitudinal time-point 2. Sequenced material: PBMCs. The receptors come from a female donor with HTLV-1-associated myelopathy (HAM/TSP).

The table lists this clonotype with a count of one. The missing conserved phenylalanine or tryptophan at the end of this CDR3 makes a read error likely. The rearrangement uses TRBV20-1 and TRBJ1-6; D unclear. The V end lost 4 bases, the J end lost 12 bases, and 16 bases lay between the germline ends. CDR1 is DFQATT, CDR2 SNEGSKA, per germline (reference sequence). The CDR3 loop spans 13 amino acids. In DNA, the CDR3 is TGCAGTGCTATAATCACACGGAACAAACCCCTCCACCTT. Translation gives CSAIITRNKPLHL.

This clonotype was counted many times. CDR3 in amino acids: CASSVAGAGANVLTF. The CDR3 DNA sequence: TGTGCCAGCAGCGTAGCTGGGGCTGGGGCCAACGTCCTGACTTTC. The chain is built from TRBV9 and TRBJ2-6; D is ambiguous. V dropped 0 bases and J dropped 2 bases, with 6 bases sitting between them. The germline CDR1 and CDR2 sequences are SGDLS and YYNGEE. The CDR3 sequence is 15 residues long. The whole variable domain, filled in from reference TRBV9 and TRBJ2-6, reads DSGVTQTPKHLITATGQRVTLRCSPRSGDLSVYWYQQSLDQGLQFLIQYYNGEERAKGNILERFSAQQFPDLHSELNLSSLELGDSALYFCASSVAGAGANVLTFGAGSRLTVL.

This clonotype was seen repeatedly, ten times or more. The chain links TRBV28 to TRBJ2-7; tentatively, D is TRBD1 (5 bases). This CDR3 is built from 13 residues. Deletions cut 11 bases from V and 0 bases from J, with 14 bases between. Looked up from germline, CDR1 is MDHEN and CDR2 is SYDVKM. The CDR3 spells CAAVGAFSYEQYF. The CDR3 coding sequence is TGTGCCGCTGTAGGGGCCTTCTCCTACGAGCAGTACTTC.

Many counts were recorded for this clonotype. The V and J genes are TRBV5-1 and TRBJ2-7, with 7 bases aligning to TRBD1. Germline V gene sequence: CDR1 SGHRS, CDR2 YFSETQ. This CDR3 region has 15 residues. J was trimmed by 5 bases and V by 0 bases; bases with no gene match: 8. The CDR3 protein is CASSLDRGNVDEQYF. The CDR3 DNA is TGCGCCAGCAGCTTGGACAGGGGAAACGTGGACGAGCAGTACTTC.

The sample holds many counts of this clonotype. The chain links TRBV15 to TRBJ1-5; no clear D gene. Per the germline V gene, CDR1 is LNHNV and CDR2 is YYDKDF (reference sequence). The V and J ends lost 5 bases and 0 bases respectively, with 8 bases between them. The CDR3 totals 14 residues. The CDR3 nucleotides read TGTGCCACCAGCGGAGGAAGTAGCAATCAGCCCCAGCATTTT. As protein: CATSGGSSNQPQHF. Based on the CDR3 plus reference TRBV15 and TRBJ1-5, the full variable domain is DAMVIQNPRYQVTQFGKPVTLSCSQTLNHNVMYWYQQKSSQAPKLLFHYYDKDFNNEADTPDNFQSRRPNTSFCFLDIRSPGLGDTAMYLCATSGGSSNQPQHFGDGTRLSIL.

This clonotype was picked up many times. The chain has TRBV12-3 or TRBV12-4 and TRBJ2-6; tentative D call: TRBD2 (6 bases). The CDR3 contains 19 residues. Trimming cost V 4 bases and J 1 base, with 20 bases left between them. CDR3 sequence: CASSYRWPGVASGANVLTF. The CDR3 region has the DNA TGTGCCAGCAGTTATAGATGGCCGGGGGTAGCTTCTGGGGCCAACGTCCTGACTTTC.

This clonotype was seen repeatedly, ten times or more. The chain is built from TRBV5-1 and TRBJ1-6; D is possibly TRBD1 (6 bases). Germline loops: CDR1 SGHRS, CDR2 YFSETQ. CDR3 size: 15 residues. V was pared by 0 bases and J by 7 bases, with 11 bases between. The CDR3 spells CASSLEGRGNSPLHF. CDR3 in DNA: TGCGCCAGCAGCTTGGAGGGCAGGGGAAATTCACCCCTCCACTTT. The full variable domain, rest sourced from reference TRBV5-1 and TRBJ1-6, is KAGVTQTPRYLIKTRGQQVTLSCSPISGHRSVSWYQQTPGQGLQFLFEYFSETQRNKGNFPGRFSGRQFSNSRSEMNVSTLELGDSALYLCASSLEGRGNSPLHFGNGTRLTVT.

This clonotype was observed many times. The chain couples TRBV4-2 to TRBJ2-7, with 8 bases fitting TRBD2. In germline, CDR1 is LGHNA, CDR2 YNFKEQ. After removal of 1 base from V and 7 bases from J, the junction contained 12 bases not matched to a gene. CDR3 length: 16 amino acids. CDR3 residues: CASSQGASGSGREQYF. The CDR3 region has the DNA TGTGCCAGCAGCCAAGGGGCTAGCGGGTCCGGGAGGGAGCAGTACTTC.

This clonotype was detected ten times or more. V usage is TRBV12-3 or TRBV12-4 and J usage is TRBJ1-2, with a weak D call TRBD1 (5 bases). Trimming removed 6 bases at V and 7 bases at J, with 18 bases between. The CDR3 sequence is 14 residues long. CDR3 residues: CASSPRGGEGGYTF. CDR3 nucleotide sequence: TGTGCCAGCAGCCCCCGGGGGGGTGAGGGTGGCTACACCTTC.

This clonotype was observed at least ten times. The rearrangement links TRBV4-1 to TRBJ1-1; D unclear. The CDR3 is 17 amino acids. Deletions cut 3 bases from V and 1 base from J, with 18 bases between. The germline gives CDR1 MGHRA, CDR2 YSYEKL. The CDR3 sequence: CASSQVGVGQANTEAFF. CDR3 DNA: TGCGCCAGCAGCCAGGTCGGTGTTGGGCAGGCGAACACTGAAGCTTTCTTT.

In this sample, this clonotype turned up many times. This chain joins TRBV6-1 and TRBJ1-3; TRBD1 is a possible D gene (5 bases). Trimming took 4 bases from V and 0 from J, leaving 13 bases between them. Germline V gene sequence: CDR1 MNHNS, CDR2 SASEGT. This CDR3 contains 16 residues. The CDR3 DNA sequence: TGTGCCAGCAGTGGACGGGACTTCTACTCTGGAAACACCATATATTTT. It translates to CASSGRDFYSGNTIYF.

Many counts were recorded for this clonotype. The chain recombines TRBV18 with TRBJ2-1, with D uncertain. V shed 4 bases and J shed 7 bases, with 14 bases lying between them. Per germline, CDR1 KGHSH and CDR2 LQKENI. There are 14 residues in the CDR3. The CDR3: CASSLNYKENEQFF. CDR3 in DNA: TGTGCCAGCTCACTAAACTACAAGGAGAATGAGCAGTTCTTC.

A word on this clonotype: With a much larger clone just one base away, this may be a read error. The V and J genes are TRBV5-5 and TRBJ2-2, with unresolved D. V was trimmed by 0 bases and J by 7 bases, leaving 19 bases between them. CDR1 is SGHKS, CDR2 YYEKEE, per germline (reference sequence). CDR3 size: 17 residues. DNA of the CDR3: TGTGCCAGCAGCTTGGCGGCAGAGGATTTCAAAGGCGGGGAGCTGTTTTTT. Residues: CASSLAAEDFKGGELFF.

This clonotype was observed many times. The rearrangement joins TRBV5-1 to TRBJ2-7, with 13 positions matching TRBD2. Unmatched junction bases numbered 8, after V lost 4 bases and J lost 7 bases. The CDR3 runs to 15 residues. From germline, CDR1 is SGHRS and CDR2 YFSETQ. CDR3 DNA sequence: TGCGCCAGCAGCGACCGGACTAGCGGGGGTGAGGAGCAGTACTTC. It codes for CASSDRTSGGEEQYF.

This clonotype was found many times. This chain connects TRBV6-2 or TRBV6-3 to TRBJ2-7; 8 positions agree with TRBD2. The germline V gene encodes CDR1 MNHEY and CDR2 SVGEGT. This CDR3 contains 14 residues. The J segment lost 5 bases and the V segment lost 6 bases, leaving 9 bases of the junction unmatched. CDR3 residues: CASRSGGGSDEQYF. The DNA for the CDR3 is TGTGCCAGCAGGTCGGGGGGGGGCAGCGACGAGCAGTACTTC.

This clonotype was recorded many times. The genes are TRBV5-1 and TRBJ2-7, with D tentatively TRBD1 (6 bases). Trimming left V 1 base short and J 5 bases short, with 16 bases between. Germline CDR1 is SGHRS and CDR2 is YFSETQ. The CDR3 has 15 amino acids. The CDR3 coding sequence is TGCGCCAGCAGCTTGACAGGACAGAAAGAGGACGAGCAGTACTTC. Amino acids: CASSLTGQKEDEQYF.

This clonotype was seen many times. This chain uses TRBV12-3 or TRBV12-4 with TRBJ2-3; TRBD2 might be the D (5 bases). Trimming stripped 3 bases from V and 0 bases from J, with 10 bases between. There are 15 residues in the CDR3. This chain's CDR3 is CASSFTGSSTDTQYF. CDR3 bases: TGTGCCAGCAGTTTTACGGGGTCTAGCACAGATACGCAGTATTTT.

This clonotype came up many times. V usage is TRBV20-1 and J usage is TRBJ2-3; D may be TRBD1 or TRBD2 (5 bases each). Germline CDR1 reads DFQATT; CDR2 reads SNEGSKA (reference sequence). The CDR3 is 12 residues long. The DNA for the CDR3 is TGCAGCTTGGGTCGAGGGGCAGATACGCAGTATTTT. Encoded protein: CSLGRGADTQYF.

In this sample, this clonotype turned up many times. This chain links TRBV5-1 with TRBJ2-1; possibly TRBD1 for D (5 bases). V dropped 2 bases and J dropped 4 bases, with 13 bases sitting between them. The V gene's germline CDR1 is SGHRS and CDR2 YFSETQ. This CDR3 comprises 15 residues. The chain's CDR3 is CASSFEGAAYNEQFF. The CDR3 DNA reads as TGCGCCAGCAGCTTTGAAGGGGCAGCTTACAATGAGCAGTTCTTC.

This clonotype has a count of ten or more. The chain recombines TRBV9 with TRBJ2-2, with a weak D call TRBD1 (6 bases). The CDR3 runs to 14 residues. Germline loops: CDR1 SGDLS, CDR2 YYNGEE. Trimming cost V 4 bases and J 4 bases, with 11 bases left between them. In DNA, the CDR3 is TGTGCCAGCAGCCCTCCCAGGGGCACCGGGGAGCTGTTTTTT. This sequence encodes CASSPPRGTGELFF.